The 20 T cell receptor beta chains presented below share a single source sample, sequenced in a study of T cell responses to AZD1222 COVID-19 vaccine. Sequenced by immunoSEQ multiplex PCR; TCRdb stores in-frame clones only, minus some. The sample records 70,000 to 95,000 clones, approximately 86% being singletons. The sequencing here drew on peripheral blood, taken 28 days after the second AZD1222 dose. The receptors here all came from an adult who received the AZD1222 COVID-19 vaccine.

This sequence joins TRBV28 and TRBJ2-5, with 15 bases matching TRBD2. Losses at the gene ends were 7 bases for V and 4 bases for J; bases not matched to a gene: 13. The CDR3 consists of 18 residues. The V gene's germline CDR1 is MDHEN and CDR2 SYDVKM. The CDR3 coding sequence is TGTGCCAGCACCATTGCCAGGGGACTAGCGGGAGGACGAGAGACCCAGTACTTC. Protein sequence: CASTIARGLAGGRETQYF. Based on the CDR3 plus reference TRBV28 and TRBJ2-5, the full variable domain is DVKVTQSSRYLVKRTGEKVFLECVQDMDHENMFWYRQDPGLGLRLIYFSYDVKMKEKGDIPEGYSVSREKKERFSLILESASTNQTSMYLCASTIARGLAGGRETQYFGPGTRLLVL.

V gene TRBV7-9 combines with J gene TRBJ2-1; 14 bases align to TRBD2. CDR1 and CDR2 from the germline V gene are SEHNR and FQNEAQ (reference sequence). CDR3 length: 16 residues. The V and J ends lost 0 bases and 6 bases, in that order; junction bases with no gene match: 1. Written as DNA, the CDR3 is TGTGCCAGCAGCTTAGCTGGGACTAGCGGGGGCAATGAGCAGTTCTTC. Residues: CASSLAGTSGGNEQFF.

The gene calls are TRBV7-9 and TRBJ2-3; D not certain. CDR1 SEHNR and CDR2 FQNEAQ come from the germline V gene (reference sequence). This CDR3 contains 14 residues. Trimming removed 6 bases at V and 5 bases at J, with 15 bases between. CDR3 in amino acids: CASSSVLLGDTQYF. The CDR3 DNA follows: TGTGCCAGCAGTTCAGTCCTATTGGGAGATACGCAGTATTTT.

The chain joins TRBV7-6 to TRBJ1-1, with D unresolved. The CDR3 totals 15 residues. Germline lookup yields CDR1 SGHVS and CDR2 FNYEAQ. V was cut by 2 bases and J by 4 bases, with 14 bases left in between. This CDR3 is CASSLLSPRGTEAFF. The DNA for the CDR3 is TGTGCCAGCAGCTTACTTTCACCCCGGGGCACTGAAGCTTTCTTT.

CDR3 sequence reads: CASSSARHGSYEQYF. The CDR3 nucleotides are TGTGCCAGCAGTTCGGCCAGGCACGGCTCCTACGAGCAGTACTTC. This chain connects TRBV5-4 to TRBJ2-7; no reliable D call. Trimming stripped 5 bases from V and 0 bases from J, with 15 bases between. There are 15 residues in the CDR3. Germline-derived CDR1 and CDR2 are SGHNT and YYREEE (reference sequence).

The chain joins TRBV5-1 to TRBJ2-3; TRBD2 matches 9 bases. Germline V gives CDR1 SGHRS, CDR2 YFSETQ. The trim removed 4 bases at V and 2 bases at J, leaving 5 bases unmatched. The CDR3 has 15 amino acids. The CDR3 reads CASSRSGGYTDTQYF. The CDR3 DNA reads TGCGCCAGCAGCCGTAGCGGGGGTTACACAGATACGCAGTATTTT.

A single count supports this clone. The chain recombines TRBV6-5 with TRBJ2-2, with TRBD1 matching 7 bases. V lost 7 bases to trimming and J lost 6 bases; unmatched junction nucleotides: 8. This CDR3 comprises 14 residues. Germline loops: CDR1 MNHEY, CDR2 SVGAGI. CDR3 amino acids: CASIKETGAGELFF. Written as DNA, the CDR3 is TGTGCCAGCATCAAGGAAACAGGGGCCGGGGAGCTGTTTTTT.

The chain recombines TRBV3-1 (or the pseudogene TRBV3-2) with TRBJ1-6, with D maybe TRBD1 (5 bases). V was clipped by 1 base and J by 10 bases, with 11 bases between them. Germline CDR1 reads LGHDT; CDR2 reads YNNKEL (reference sequence). The CDR3 loop spans 14 amino acids. The CDR3 coding sequence is TGTGCCAGCAGCCAAGTGGCCAGGGAGTCACCCCTCCACTTT. Protein product: CASSQVARESPLHF.

This chain joins TRBV19 and TRBJ2-3; 8 nucleotides align to TRBD2. This CDR3 is 15 amino acids long. Germline V gene sequence: CDR1 LNHDA, CDR2 SQIVND (reference sequence). V trimming: 7 bases; J trimming: 2 bases; junction bases outside the gene matches: 8. CDR3 in DNA: TGTGCCAGTACGGCGGTAGCGGGATACACAGATACGCAGTATTTT. Its translation: CASTAVAGYTDTQYF.

The J gene is TRBJ2-5, the V gene TRBV7-2; D may be TRBD1 or TRBD2 (5 bases each). Trimming took off 5 bases at V and 2 bases at J, with 18 bases between the two ends. Germline values: CDR1 SGHTA, CDR2 FQGNSA. The CDR3 contains 16 residues. The CDR3 DNA is TGTGCCAGCAGCCCAAACTGGGGGACGGAACAAGAGACCCAGTACTTC. This gives the protein CASSPNWGTEQETQYF.

The J gene is TRBJ1-3, the V gene TRBV4-3; D uncertain. Per the germline V gene, CDR1 is LGHNA and CDR2 is YSLEER. V lost 4 bases, J lost 1 base, and 8 bases lay in between. CDR3 size: 14 residues. CDR3 nucleotide sequence: TGCGCCAGCAGCCCAGGCGGGTCTGGAAACACCATATATTTT. Its protein is CASSPGGSGNTIYF.

The chain recombines TRBV18 with TRBJ1-4, with D tentatively TRBD1 (6 bases). The germline V gene has CDR1 KGHSH and CDR2 LQKENI. The CDR3 runs 14 residues. Between the trimmed V and J ends, which lost 8 bases and 5 bases, there was a span of 15 bases. The CDR3 bases are TGTGCCAGCACGCCGGGACAACTAAATGAAAAACTGTTTTTT. Translating gives CASTPGQLNEKLFF.

This chain links TRBV28 with TRBJ2-5, with 8 bases that match TRBD2. J was trimmed by 5 bases and V by 5 bases; bases with no gene match: 10. The CDR3 contains 15 residues. Germline V lookup: CDR1 MDHEN, CDR2 SYDVKM. The CDR3 bases are TGTGCCAGCAGTACACATCGGGGGGGAGGGGAGACCCAGTACTTC. Translation: CASSTHRGGGETQYF. Drawing the rest from reference TRBV28 and TRBJ2-5, the complete variable domain is DVKVTQSSRYLVKRTGEKVFLECVQDMDHENMFWYRQDPGLGLRLIYFSYDVKMKEKGDIPEGYSVSREKKERFSLILESASTNQTSMYLCASSTHRGGGETQYFGPGTRLLVL.

This clone was observed at least ten times. The rearrangement uses TRBV5-1 and TRBJ1-2; possible D gene TRBD1, 6 bases. The germline V gene encodes CDR1 SGHRS and CDR2 YFSETQ. The CDR3 sequence is 15 residues long. V dropped 0 bases and J dropped 4 bases, with 13 bases sitting between them. CDR3 sequence reads: CASSLEADSLYGYTF. The CDR3 DNA reads as TGCGCCAGCAGCTTGGAGGCGGACAGCCTCTATGGCTACACCTTC.

The CDR3 DNA is TGTGCCAGCAGCTTAGGGACAGGGGGAAATCAGCCCCAGCATTTT. This encodes CASSLGTGGNQPQHF. The J gene is TRBJ1-5, the V gene TRBV7-8; the match to TRBD1 covers 10 bases. The CDR3 runs 15 residues. J lost 4 bases, V lost 1 base, and 1 base had no gene match. The germline V gene has CDR1 SGHVS and CDR2 FQNEAQ.

This clone appeared a single time. The CDR3 nucleotides read TGTGCCAGCAGCTTGGGACCCTCGGACGAGCAGTACTTC. This codes for CASSLGPSDEQYF. This chain links TRBV7-3 with TRBJ2-7; either TRBD1 or TRBD2 may fit D (5 bases each). Germline V lookup: CDR1 SGHTA, CDR2 FQGTGA. Trimming took 3 bases from V and 5 from J, leaving 11 bases between them. The CDR3 length is 13 residues.

The chain combines TRBV5-4 with TRBJ2-5, with 10 bases fitting TRBD1. CDR1 SGHNT and CDR2 YYREEE come from the germline V gene (reference sequence). This CDR3 contains 14 residues. With 6 bases clipped from V and 4 bases from J, the junction kept 6 bases outside the gene matches. The CDR3 here is CASTRDRGAETQYF. DNA for the CDR3: TGTGCCAGCACCCGGGACAGGGGTGCAGAGACCCAGTACTTC. The full variable domain, rest sourced from reference TRBV5-4 and TRBJ2-5, is ETGVTQSPTHLIKTRGQQVTLRCSSQSGHNTVSWYQQALGQGPQFIFQYYREEENGRGNFPPRFSGLQFPNYSSELNVNALELDDSALYLCASTRDRGAETQYFGPGTRLLVL.

This chain uses TRBV7-9 with TRBJ2-5; 7 nucleotides match TRBD2. The J segment lost 3 bases and the V segment lost 1 base, leaving 2 bases of the junction unmatched. The CDR3 loop spans 14 amino acids. Germline values: CDR1 SEHNR, CDR2 FQNEAQ (reference sequence). CDR3 bases: TGTGCCAGCAGCTTAGGGGAGGGAAAAGAGACCCAGTACTTC. This codes for CASSLGEGKETQYF.

V is TRBV29-1 and J is TRBJ1-2; TRBD1 is a possible D gene (5 bases). The CDR3 loop spans 13 amino acids. In germline, CDR1 is SQVTM, CDR2 ANQGSEA. V shed 5 bases and J shed 2 bases, with 12 bases lying between them. CDR3 sequence: CSVWGDLNYGYTF. The DNA for the CDR3 is TGCAGCGTTTGGGGGGATCTAAACTATGGCTACACCTTC.

The chain is built from TRBV6-4 and TRBJ1-2; D ambiguous. This CDR3 is built from 15 residues. The germline gives CDR1 MRHNA, CDR2 SNTAGT. V shed 3 bases and J shed 0 bases, with 11 bases lying between them. CDR3 DNA: TGTGCCAGCAGTGATTCGGGCGGGTCTAACTATGGCTACACCTTC. Amino acids: CASSDSGGSNYGYTF.